What follows describes a single TCR beta chain. The data were obtained in a study of blood T cell repertoires in COVID-19. Sequenced by immunoSEQ multiplex PCR; TCRdb stores in-frame clones only, minus some. The sample lists around 110,000 clones, 75% to 90% occurring once. In germline, CDR1 is GTSNPN, CDR2 SVGIG (reference sequence). There are 15 residues in the CDR3. Trimming took off 3 bases at V and 1 base at J, with 14 bases between the two ends. The specimen sequenced was peripheral blood. The chain recombines TRBV30 with TRBJ2-3, with a tentative D call TRBD2 (6 bases). The source is a man aged 30-40 years with acute or convalescent COVID-19. The DNA for the CDR3 is TGTGCCTGGAGAAATCCGGGACTCCGCACAGATACGCAGTATTTT. As protein: CAWRNPGLRTDTQYF.